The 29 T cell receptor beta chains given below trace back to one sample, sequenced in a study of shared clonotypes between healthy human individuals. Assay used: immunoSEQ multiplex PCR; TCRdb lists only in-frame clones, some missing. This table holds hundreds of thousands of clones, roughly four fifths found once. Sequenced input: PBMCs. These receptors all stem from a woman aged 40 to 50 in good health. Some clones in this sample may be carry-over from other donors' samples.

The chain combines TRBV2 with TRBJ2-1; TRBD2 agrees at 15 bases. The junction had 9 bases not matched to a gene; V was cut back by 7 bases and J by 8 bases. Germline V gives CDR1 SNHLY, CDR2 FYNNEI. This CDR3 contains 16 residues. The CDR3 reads CASTGTSGRYRDEQFF. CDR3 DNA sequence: TGTGCCAGCACCGGGACTAGCGGGAGGTATAGGGATGAGCAGTTCTTC.

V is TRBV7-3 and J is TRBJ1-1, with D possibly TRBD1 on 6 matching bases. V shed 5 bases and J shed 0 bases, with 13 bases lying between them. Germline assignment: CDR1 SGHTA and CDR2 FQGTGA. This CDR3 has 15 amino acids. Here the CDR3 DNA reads TGTGCCAGCAGCCCCGAGGGGGGGATGAACACTGAAGCTTTCTTT. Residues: CASSPEGGMNTEAFF. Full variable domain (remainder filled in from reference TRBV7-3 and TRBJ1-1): GAGVSQTPSNKVTEKGKYVELRCDPISGHTALYWYRQSLGQGPEFLIYFQGTGAADDSGLPNDRFFAVRPEGSVSTLKIQRTERGDSAVYLCASSPEGGMNTEAFFGQGTRLTVV.

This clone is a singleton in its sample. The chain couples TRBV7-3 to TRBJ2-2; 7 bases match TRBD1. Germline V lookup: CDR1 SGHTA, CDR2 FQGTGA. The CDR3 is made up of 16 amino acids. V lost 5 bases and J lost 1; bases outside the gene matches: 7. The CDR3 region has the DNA TGTGCCAGCAGCGAACAGGGGCCCCTGAACACCGGGGAGCTGTTTTTT. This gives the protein CASSEQGPLNTGELFF.

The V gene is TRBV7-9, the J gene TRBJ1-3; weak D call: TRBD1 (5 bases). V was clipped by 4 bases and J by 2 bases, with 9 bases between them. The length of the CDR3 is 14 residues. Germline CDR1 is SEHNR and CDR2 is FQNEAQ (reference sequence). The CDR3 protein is CASSSVGAGNTIYF. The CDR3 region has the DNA TGTGCCAGCAGCTCAGTGGGGGCTGGAAACACCATATATTTT.

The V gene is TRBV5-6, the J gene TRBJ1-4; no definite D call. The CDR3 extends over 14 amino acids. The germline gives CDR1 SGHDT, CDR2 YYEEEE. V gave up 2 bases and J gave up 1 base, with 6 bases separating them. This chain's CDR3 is CASSFSVTNEKLFF. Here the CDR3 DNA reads TGTGCCAGCAGCTTCAGTGTAACTAATGAAAAACTGTTTTTT.

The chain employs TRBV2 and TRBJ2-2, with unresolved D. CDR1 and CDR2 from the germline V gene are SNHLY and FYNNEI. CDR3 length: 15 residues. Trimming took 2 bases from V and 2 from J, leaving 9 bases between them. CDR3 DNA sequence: TGTGCCAGCAGTGAACGCAGGATCAACACCGGGGAGCTGTTTTTT. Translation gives CASSERRINTGELFF.

The CDR3 DNA sequence: TGTGCCAGCAGCTTAGCCTCAGGGGCGAACTATGGCTACACCTTC. Its protein is CASSLASGANYGYTF. This chain links TRBV7-8 with TRBJ1-2; D possibly corresponds to TRBD1 (6 bases). V was trimmed by 0 bases and J by 2 bases, leaving 10 bases between them. This CDR3 is 15 amino acids long. Germline CDR1 is SGHVS and CDR2 is FQNEAQ.

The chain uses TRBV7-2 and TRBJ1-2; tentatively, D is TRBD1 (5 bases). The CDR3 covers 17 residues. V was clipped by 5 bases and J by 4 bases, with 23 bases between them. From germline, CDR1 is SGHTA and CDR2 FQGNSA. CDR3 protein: CASSPGSGREYGYGYTF. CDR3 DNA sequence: TGTGCCAGCAGCCCAGGGTCGGGCAGGGAGTACGGCTATGGCTACACCTTC.

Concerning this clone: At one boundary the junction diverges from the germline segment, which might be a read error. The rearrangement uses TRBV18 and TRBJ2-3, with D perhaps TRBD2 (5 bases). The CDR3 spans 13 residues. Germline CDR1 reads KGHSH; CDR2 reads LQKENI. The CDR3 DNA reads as TGTGCCAGCTCGCCACATCGGGATGATACGCAGTATTTT. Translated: CASSPHRDDTQYF.

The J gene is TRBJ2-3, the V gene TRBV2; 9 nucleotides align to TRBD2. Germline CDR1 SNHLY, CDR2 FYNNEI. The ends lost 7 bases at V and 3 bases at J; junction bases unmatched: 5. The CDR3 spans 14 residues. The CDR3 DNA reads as TGTGCCAGCAAGCGGGAGGTGGGGACAGATACGCAGTATTTT. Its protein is CASKREVGTDTQYF. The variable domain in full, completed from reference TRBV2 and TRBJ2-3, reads EPEVTQTPSHQVTQMGQEVILRCVPISNHLYFYWYRQILGQKVEFLVSFYNNEISEKSEIFDDQFSVERPDGSNFTLKIRSTKLEDSAMYFCASKREVGTDTQYFGPGTRLTVL.

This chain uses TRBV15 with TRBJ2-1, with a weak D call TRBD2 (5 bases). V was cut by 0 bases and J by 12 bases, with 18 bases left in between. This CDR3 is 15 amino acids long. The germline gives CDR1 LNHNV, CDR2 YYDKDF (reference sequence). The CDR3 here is CATSRDLIGRRGQFF. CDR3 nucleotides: TGTGCCACCAGCAGAGATCTTATTGGCAGACGGGGGCAGTTCTTC.

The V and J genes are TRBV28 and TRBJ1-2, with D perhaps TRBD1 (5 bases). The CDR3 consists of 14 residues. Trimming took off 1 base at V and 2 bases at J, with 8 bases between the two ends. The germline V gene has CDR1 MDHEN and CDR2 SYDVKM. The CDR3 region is CASSLLGENYGYTF. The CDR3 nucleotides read TGTGCCAGCAGTTTATTGGGGGAGAACTATGGCTACACCTTC.

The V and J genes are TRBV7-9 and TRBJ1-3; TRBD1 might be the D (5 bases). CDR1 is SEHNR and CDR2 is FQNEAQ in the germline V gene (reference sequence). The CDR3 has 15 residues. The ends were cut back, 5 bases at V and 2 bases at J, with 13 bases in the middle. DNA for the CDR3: TGTGCCAGCAGCCTTAGTGGGACGCCTGGAAACACCATATATTTT. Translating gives CASSLSGTPGNTIYF.

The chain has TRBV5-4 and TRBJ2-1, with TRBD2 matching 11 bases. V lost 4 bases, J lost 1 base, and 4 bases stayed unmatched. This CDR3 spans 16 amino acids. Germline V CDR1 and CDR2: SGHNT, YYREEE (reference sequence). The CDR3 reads CASSLSSGRSYNEQFF. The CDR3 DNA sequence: TGTGCCAGCAGCCTCTCTAGCGGGAGGTCCTACAATGAGCAGTTCTTC.

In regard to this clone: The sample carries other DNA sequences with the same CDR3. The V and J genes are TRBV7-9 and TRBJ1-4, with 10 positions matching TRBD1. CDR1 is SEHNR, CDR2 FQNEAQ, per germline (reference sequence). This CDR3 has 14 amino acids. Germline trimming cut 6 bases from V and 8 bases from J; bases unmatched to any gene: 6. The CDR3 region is CASSLGQGEEKLFF. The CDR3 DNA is TGTGCCAGCAGTCTAGGACAGGGGGAAGAAAAACTGTTTTTT.

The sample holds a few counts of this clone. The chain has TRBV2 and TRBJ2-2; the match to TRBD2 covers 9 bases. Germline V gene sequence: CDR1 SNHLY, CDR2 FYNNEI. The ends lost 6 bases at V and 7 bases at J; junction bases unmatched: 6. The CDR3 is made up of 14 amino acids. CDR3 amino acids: CASRDGTSYGELFF. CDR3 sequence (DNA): TGTGCCAGCAGGGACGGGACTAGCTACGGGGAGCTGTTTTTT. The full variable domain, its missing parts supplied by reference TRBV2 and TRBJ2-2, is EPEVTQTPSHQVTQMGQEVILRCVPISNHLYFYWYRQILGQKVEFLVSFYNNEISEKSEIFDDQFSVERPDGSNFTLKIRSTKLEDSAMYFCASRDGTSYGELFFGEGSRLTVL.

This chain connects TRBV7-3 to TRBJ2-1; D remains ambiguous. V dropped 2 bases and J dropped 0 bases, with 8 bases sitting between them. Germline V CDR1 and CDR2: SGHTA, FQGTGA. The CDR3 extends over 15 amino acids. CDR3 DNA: TGTGCCAGCAGCTTAGGGTCTGCCTCCTACAATGAGCAGTTCTTC. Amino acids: CASSLGSASYNEQFF.

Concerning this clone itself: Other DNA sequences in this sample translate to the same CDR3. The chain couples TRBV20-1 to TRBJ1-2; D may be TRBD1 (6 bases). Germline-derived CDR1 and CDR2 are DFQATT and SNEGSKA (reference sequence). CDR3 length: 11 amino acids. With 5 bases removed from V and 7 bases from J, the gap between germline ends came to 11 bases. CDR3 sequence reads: CSASETGGYTF. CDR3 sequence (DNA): TGCAGTGCTTCGGAGACAGGTGGCTACACCTTC.

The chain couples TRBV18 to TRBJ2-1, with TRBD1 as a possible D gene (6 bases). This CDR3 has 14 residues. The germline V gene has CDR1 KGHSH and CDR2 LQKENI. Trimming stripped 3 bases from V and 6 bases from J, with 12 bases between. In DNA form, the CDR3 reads TGTGCCAGCTCACCCCAAACAGGGTCCAATGAGCAGTTCTTC. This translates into CASSPQTGSNEQFF.

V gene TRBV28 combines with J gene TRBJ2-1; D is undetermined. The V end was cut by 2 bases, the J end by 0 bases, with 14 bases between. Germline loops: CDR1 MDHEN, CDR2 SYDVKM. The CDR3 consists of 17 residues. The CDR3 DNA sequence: TGTGCCAGCAGTTTAGCAGGCGGTCGGGTCTCCTACAATGAGCAGTTCTTC. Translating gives CASSLAGGRVSYNEQFF.

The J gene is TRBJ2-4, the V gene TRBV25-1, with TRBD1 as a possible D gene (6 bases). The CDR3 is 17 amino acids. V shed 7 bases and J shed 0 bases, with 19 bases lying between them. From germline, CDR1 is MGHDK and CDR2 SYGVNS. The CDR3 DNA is TGTGCCAGCACTCCGGACAGTCTGTACCTAGCCAAAAACATTCAGTACTTC. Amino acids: CASTPDSLYLAKNIQYF.

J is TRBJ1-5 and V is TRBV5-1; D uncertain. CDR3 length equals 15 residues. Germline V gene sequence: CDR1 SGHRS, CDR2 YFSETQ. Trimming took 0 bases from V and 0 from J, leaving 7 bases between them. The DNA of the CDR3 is TGCGCCAGCAGCTTGGGGGTCAATAGCAATCAGCCCCAGCATTTT. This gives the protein CASSLGVNSNQPQHF.

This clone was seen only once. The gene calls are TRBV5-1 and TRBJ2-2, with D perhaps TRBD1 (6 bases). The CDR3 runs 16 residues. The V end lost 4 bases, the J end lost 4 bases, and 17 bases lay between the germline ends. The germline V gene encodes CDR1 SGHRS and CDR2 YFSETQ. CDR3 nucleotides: TGCGCCAGCAGCCTCGAAGGACAGCATATCACCGGGGAGCTGTTTTTT. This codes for CASSLEGQHITGELFF.

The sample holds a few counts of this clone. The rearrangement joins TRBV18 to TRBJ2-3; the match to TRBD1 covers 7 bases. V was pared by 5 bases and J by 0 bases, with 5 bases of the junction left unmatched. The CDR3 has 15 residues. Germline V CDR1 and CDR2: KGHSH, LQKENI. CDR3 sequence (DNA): TGTGCCAGCTCAAACAGGGGTTCTAGCACAGATACGCAGTATTTT. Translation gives CASSNRGSSTDTQYF.

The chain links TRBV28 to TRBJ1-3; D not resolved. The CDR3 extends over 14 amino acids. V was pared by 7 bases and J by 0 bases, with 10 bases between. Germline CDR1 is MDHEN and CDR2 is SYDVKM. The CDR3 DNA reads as TGTGCCAGCACCCCAGGCTACTCTGGAAACACCATATATTTT. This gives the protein CASTPGYSGNTIYF.

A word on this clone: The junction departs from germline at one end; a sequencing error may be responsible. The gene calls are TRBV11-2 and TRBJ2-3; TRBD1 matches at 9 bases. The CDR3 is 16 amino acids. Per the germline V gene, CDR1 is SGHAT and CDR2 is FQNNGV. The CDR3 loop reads CASSTQRRARRDREGF. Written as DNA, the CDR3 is TGTGCCAGCAGCACCCAAAGGAGGGCGAGGAGGGACAGGGAGGGTTTT.

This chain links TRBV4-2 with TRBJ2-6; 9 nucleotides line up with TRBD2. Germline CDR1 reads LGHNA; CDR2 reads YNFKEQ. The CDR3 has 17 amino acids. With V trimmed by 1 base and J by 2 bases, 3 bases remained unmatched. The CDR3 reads CASSQAIAGAGANVLTF. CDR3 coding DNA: TGTGCCAGCAGCCAAGCGATAGCGGGAGCTGGGGCCAACGTCCTGACTTTC.

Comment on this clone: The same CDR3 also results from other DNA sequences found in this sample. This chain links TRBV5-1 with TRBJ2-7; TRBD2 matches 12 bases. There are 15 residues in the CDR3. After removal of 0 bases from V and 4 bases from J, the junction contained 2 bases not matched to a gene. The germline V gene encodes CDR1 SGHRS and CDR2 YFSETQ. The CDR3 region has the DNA TGCGCCAGCAGCTTGGGACTAGCGGGAGCTTACGAGCAGTACTTC. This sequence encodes CASSLGLAGAYEQYF.

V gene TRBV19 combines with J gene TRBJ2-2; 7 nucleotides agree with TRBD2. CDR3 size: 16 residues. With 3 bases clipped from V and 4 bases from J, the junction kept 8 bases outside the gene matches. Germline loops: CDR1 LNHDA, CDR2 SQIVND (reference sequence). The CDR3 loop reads CASSMPSGGSTGELFF. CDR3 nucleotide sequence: TGTGCCAGTAGTATGCCCTCGGGAGGATCCACCGGGGAGCTGTTTTTT.